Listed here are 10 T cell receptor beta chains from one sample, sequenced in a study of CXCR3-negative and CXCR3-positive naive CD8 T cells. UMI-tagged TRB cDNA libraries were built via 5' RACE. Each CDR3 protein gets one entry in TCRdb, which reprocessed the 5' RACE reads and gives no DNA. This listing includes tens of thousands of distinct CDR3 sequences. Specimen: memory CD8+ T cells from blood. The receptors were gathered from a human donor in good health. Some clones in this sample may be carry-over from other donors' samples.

The CDR3 reads CASSLGTSEAFF. The chain employs TRBV12-3 or TRBV12-4 and TRBJ1-1. The CDR3 is 12 residues long.

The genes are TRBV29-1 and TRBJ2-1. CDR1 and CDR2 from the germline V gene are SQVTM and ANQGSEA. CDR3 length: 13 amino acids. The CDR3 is CSVEEPTYNEQFF.

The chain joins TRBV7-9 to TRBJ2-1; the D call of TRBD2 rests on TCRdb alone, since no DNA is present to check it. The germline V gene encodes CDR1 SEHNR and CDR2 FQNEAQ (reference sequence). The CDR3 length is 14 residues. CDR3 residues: CASSGISGGNEQFF. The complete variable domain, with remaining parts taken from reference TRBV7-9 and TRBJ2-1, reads DTGVSQNPRHKITKRGQNVTFRCDPISEHNRLYWYRQTLGQGPEFLTYFQNEAQLEKSRLLSDRFSAERPKGSFSTLEIQRTEQGDSAMYLCASSGISGGNEQFFGPGTRLTVL.

This CDR3 reads CSASKGDGYNEQFF. This rearrangement joins TRBV20-1 to TRBJ2-1; there is no DNA to check the TCRdb D call of TRBD1. The length of the CDR3 is 14 residues. In germline, CDR1 is DFQATT, CDR2 SNEGSKA (reference sequence).

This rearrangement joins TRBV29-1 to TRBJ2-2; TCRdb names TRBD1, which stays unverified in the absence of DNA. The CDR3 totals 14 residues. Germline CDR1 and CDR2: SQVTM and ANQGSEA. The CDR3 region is CSVLGQGRTGELFF.

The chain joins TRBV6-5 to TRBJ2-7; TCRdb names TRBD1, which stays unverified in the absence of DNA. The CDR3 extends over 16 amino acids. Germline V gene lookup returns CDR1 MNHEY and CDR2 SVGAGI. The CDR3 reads CASSYSGGRGRYEQYF.

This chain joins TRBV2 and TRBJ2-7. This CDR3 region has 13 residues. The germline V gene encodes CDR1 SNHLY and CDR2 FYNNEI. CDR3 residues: CASSESGYYEQYF.

CDR3 loop: CSAEWGATQYF. This chain joins TRBV20-1 and TRBJ2-3; TCRdb indicates TRBD1, and absent DNA this call remains unverified. CDR1 and CDR2 (germline): DFQATT, SNEGSKA (reference sequence). The CDR3 consists of 11 residues.

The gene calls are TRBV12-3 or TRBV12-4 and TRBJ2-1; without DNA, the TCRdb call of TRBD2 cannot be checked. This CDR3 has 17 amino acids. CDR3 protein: CASSLAGGPSSYNEQFF.

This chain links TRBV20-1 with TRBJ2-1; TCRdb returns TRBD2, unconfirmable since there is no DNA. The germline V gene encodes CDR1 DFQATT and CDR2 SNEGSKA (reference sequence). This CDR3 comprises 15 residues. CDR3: CSARDHRADHNEQFF.